The following is a T cell receptor (beta chain) sequence with its context. The antigen is undetermined. The CDR3 has 13 residues. Trimming took off 5 bases at V and 3 bases at J, with 11 bases between the two ends. The germline CDR1 and CDR2 sequences are LNHDA and SQIVND (reference sequence). Both 60 Vbeta primers and 13 Jbeta primers went into the PCR. Assay: immunoSEQ multiplex PCR; the TCRdb copy retains only in-frame clones and omits some. The sample holds about 200,000 clones, approximately 80% seen once. The source of the sample is a study of cytomegalovirus exposure and HLA in healthy donors. Study-level results: Previously analyzed data showed that most TCR beta V segments were productive at a frequency of about 90% or about 30%. What a later analysis showed was that several of the most significant clusters appeared linked to common viral pathogens. A highly shared variant cluster was judged a likely technical artifact.

The sample comprised PBMCs. The rearrangement uses TRBV19 and TRBJ2-7; the D is unclear. This TCR came from a young man in good health and CMV-seronegative. CDR3 sequence reads: CASSFGSGYEQYF. Written as DNA, the CDR3 is TGTGCCAGTAGTTTCGGATCGGGCTACGAGCAGTACTTC.